This T cell receptor beta chain stems from a study of T cell repertoires in cytomegalovirus infection. Broader study findings: There were HLA-C-restricted CMV-specific TCR beta clonotypes dominating the ex vivo response.

This clonotype was seen repeatedly, ten times or more. What it binds is not known. The junction had 9 bases not matched to a gene; V was cut back by 2 bases and J by 8 bases. The germline V gene has CDR1 MNHNY and CDR2 SVGAGI (reference sequence). CDR3 size: 17 residues. TCRdb re-derived calls from the reads in MiXCR, one entry per CDR3 protein. This sample has about 97,000 distinct CDR3 sequences; approximately 16% occur once, and the top ten carry approximately 8%. Sample: PBMCs. The receptor's source is a human donor in good health (CMV status not recorded). Some clones in this sample may be carry-over from other donors' samples. The chain joins TRBV6-6 to TRBJ2-2; 12 bases agree with TRBD1. CDR3: CASSYLPAGQGAGELFF. The CDR3 nucleotides read TGTGCCAGCAGTTACCTTCCCGCGGGACAGGGGGCGGGGGAGCTGTTTTTT.